This TCR beta chain was recovered during a study of blood T cell repertoires in COVID-19. At the level of the study: Sample material is recorded as cDNA or gDNA derived from T cells, B-cell-depleted T cells, or PBMCs.

As originally analysed: Estimates of nucleated cell counts were drawn from the amplification of reference gene primers. The protocol was immunoSEQ multiplex PCR, while the TCRdb copy is restricted to in-frame clones and leaves out a portion. For V, J and clone size, that table is used; D and trimming come from the DNA. The table records about 49,000 clones, around 68% of them present only once. This clone came up many times. The receptor comes from a woman in her seventies with acute or convalescent COVID-19. Sequenced: peripheral blood.

The CDR3 DNA reads as TGTGCCAGCAGCTTGGACCTAGCGCAGGGGGCAGAGACCCAGTACTTC. Amino acids: CASSLDLAQGAETQYF. The rearrangement joins TRBV5-4 to TRBJ2-5; 8 bases are shared with TRBD1. After removal of 0 bases from V and 4 bases from J, the junction contained 8 bases not matched to a gene. The CDR3 contains 16 residues. The V gene's germline CDR1 is SGHNT and CDR2 YYREEE (reference sequence).